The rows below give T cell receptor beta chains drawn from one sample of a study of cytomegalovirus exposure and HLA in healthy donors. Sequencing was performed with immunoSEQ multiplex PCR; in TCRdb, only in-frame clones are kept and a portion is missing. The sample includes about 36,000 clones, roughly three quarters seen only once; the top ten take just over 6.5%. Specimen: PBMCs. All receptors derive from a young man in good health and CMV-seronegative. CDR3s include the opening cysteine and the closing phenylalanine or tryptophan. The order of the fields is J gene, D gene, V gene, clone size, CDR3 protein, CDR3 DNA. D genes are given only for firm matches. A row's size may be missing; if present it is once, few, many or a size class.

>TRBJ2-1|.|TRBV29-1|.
CSVEGGTYNEQFF
TGCAGCGTTGAAGGCGGTACTTACAATGAGCAGTTCTTC
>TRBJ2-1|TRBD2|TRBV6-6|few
CASRSRLAGSNEQFF
TGTGCCAGCAGATCCCGACTAGCGGGGAGCAATGAGCAGTTCTTC
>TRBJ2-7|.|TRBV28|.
CASSLGDWAEGQYF
TGTGCCAGCAGTTTGGGGGACTGGGCCGAGGGGCAGTACTTC
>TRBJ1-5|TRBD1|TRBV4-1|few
CASSRGQGYQPQHF
TGCGCCAGCAGCCGGGGACAGGGTTATCAGCCCCAGCATTTT
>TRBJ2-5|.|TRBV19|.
CASSRGEYETQYF
TGTGCCAGTAGCCGCGGGGAATATGAGACCCAGTACTTC
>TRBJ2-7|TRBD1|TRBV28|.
CASSLLRGTEQYF
TGTGCCAGCAGTTTACTCAGGGGGACCGAGCAGTACTTC
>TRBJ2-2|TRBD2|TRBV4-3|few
CASSPQRGASNTGELFF
TGCGCCAGCAGCCCTCAGCGGGGGGCTTCGAACACCGGGGAGCTGTTTTTT
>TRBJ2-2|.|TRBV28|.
CASSLPGGLSNTGELFF
TGTGCCAGCAGTCTTCCCGGCGGCCTCTCGAACACCGGGGAGCTGTTTTTT
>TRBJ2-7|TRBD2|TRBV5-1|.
CASSLGLAGGIYEQYF
TGCGCCAGCAGCCTGGGACTAGCGGGGGGAATCTACGAGCAGTACTTC
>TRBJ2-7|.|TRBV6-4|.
CASSDSQESYEQYF
TGTGCCAGCAGTGACTCCCAGGAATCCTACGAGCAGTACTTC
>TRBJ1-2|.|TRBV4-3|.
CASSQRVGGEYGYTF
TGCGCCAGCAGCCAAAGGGTCGGGGGTGAATATGGCTACACCTTC
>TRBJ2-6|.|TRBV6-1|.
CASSEGTRIPGANVLTF
TGTGCCAGCAGTGAAGGCACCAGAATCCCTGGGGCCAACGTCCTGACTTTC
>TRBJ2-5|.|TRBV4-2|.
CASSQDWQGETQYF
TGTGCCAGCAGCCAAGATTGGCAGGGGGAGACCCAGTACTTC
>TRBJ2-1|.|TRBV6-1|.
CASSAEDGDYNEQFF
TGTGCCAGCAGTGCGGAGGATGGGGACTACAATGAGCAGTTCTTC
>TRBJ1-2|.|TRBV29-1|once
CSVEGRVANYGYTF
TGCAGCGTTGAAGGGCGGGTAGCTAACTATGGCTACACCTTC